This T cell receptor (beta chain) is drawn from a study of metastatic and nonmetastatic thyroid tumors. Study information: A comparison of repertoires was made across blood and tumor or nodule tissue from malignant and benign thyroid patients.

Thyroid surgery had not been preceded by any treatment in any patient. TCRdb re-called clones from the PCR reads using MiXCR. The sample yields some 15,000 clones, under 15% seen once. This clone was seen many times. Germline CDR1 reads DFQATT; CDR2 reads SNEGSKA (reference sequence). Trimming removed 7 bases at V and 5 bases at J, with 18 bases between. This CDR3 has 13 amino acids. The V call is TRBV20-1, the J call TRBJ2-7; no reliable D call. The specimen sequenced was tumor tissue. The sequence came from a female donor with papillary thyroid cancer or a benign thyroid nodule (not recorded which). Some clones in this sample may be carry-over from other donors' samples. This chain's CDR3 is CSEVGLLDDEQYF. CDR3 bases: TGCAGTGAAGTAGGTTTGCTTGATGACGAGCAGTACTTC.